The next 16 T cell receptor beta chains were all read from a single sample in a study of CD8+CD57+ T cells in acquired aplastic anemia. Profiling of TCR beta VDJ combinations and CDR3 sequences used genomic DNA as template. MiXCR, run by TCRdb on the reads, gives a single entry per CDR3 protein. The data hold just over 400,000 distinct CDR3 sequences, with 65% to 75% observed a single time. The sequencing sample was made of sorted CD4+, CD8+, or CD8+CD57+ T cells (not recorded which) from PBMCs. The source is a human donor in good health, serving as a control.

This clonotype has just a few counts. It is likely a read error, because the conserved phenylalanine at the end of the CDR3 is missing. The limits of the CDR3 on the DNA are not certain, so only TCRdb's listed CDR3 is given. The genes are TRBV7-9 and TRBJ1-2. The CDR3 has 13 amino acids, counting both end residues. CDR1 and CDR2 (germline): SEHNR, FQNEAQ (reference sequence). The CDR3 loop reads CASSLVAANYGYT.

This clonotype was seen a few times. The chain is built from TRBV10-3 and TRBJ1-6; D perhaps matches TRBD1 (6 bases). There are 15 residues in the CDR3. The V and J ends lost 6 bases and 7 bases respectively, with 16 bases between them. Germline lookup yields CDR1 ENHRY and CDR2 SYGVKD. The CDR3 loop is CAIRPSQGKNSPLHF. CDR3 nucleotide sequence: TGTGCCATCAGGCCCAGTCAGGGGAAAAATTCACCCCTCCACTTT.

This clonotype was detected ten times or more. The chain joins TRBV9 to TRBJ1-4, with D hard to call. In germline, CDR1 is SGDLS, CDR2 YYNGEE. The CDR3 extends over 14 amino acids. Between the trimmed V and J ends, which lost 4 bases and 0 bases, there was a span of 7 bases. CDR3 sequence reads: CASSRLTTNEKLFF. The CDR3, as DNA: TGTGCCAGCAGCCGGCTTACAACTAATGAAAAACTGTTTTTT.

This sequence joins TRBV11-3 and TRBJ1-2, with TRBD1 matching over 9 bases. The germline V gene has CDR1 SGHNT and CDR2 YENEEA. V gave up 5 bases and J gave up 1 base; unmatched junction bases: 5. This CDR3 is built from 15 residues. The CDR3 sequence is CASSGGQGNNYGYTF. CDR3 nucleotide sequence: TGTGCCAGCAGCGGAGGACAGGGGAATAACTATGGCTACACCTTC.

This clonotype was observed a single time. Relative to the germline gene, one junction end is altered; a read error may explain this. The chain employs TRBV2 and TRBJ1-6, with D unclear. Germline CDR1 is SNHLY and CDR2 is FYNNEI. This CDR3 spans 13 amino acids. The CDR3 sequence: CASRPRGEGHIHF. The CDR3 region has the DNA TGTGCCAGCAGACCCCGCGGGGAAGGGCACATCCACTTC.

The chain uses TRBV5-6 and TRBJ1-1; D unresolved. V lost 2 bases, J lost 3 bases, and 20 bases lay in between. Per the germline V gene, CDR1 is SGHDT and CDR2 is YYEEEE. This CDR3 is built from 17 residues. CDR3: CASSFRVVGLGDTEAFF. CDR3 coding DNA: TGTGCCAGCAGCTTCCGGGTCGTAGGTCTTGGGGACACTGAAGCTTTCTTT.

This clonotype has a count of ten or more. This sequence joins TRBV20-1 and TRBJ2-7; D may be TRBD2 (5 bases). Germline assignment: CDR1 DFQATT and CDR2 SNEGSKA (reference sequence). V was pared by 2 bases and J by 6 bases, with 11 bases between. The CDR3 length is 12 residues. DNA for the CDR3: TGCAGTGCTAGACAGAACGGAGGCGAGCAGTACTTC. This gives the protein CSARQNGGEQYF.

The chain is built from TRBV5-1 and TRBJ1-6; TRBD1 might be the D (5 bases). This CDR3 contains 14 residues. Germline CDR1 and CDR2: SGHRS and YFSETQ. Deletions cut 3 bases from V and 9 bases from J, with 13 bases between. Here the CDR3 DNA reads TGCGCCAGCAGCTGGGGGGGGAAGTCTTCACCCCTCCACTTT. Translated, it gives CASSWGGKSSPLHF. The full variable domain, rest sourced from reference TRBV5-1 and TRBJ1-6, is KAGVTQTPRYLIKTRGQQVTLSCSPISGHRSVSWYQQTPGQGLQFLFEYFSETQRNKGNFPGRFSGRQFSNSRSEMNVSTLELGDSALYLCASSWGGKSSPLHFGNGTRLTVT.

The chain couples TRBV27 to TRBJ2-7, with a possible D match to TRBD1 (6 bases). Germline lookup yields CDR1 MNHEY and CDR2 SMNVEV (reference sequence). V dropped 6 bases and J dropped 2 bases, with 17 bases sitting between them. CDR3 length: 15 residues. This CDR3 is CASSPGHVAPYEQYF. The DNA for the CDR3 is TGTGCCAGCAGCCCGGGACACGTCGCACCCTACGAGCAGTACTTC.

The chain has TRBV7-2 and TRBJ2-1; D uncertain. The J call is uncertain, as TRBJ2-2 better fits the DNA end. The CDR3 has 13 amino acids. The germline V gene has CDR1 SGHTA and CDR2 FQGNSA. CDR3 nucleotides: TGTGCCAGCAGATTAATTTTCACCGGGGAGCTGTTTTTT. It translates to CASRLIFTGELFF.

A word on this clonotype: A much larger clone sits a single nucleotide away, making a read error possible. The gene calls are TRBV6-4 and TRBJ1-1, with TRBD1 matching 7 bases. After removal of 6 bases from V and 1 base from J, the junction contained 17 bases not matched to a gene. This CDR3 is built from 18 residues. CDR1 is MRHNA, CDR2 SNTAGT, per germline. For the CDR3, the DNA is TGTGCCAGCAGCCCCCTAACACGGGACAGTACAAAGAACACTGAAGCTTTCTTT. Translated: CASSPLTRDSTKNTEAFF.

The DNA for the CDR3 is TGTGCCAGCAGTGCAGAAATGAACACTGAAGCTTTCTTT. Translation: CASSAEMNTEAFF. The chain uses TRBV6-6 and TRBJ1-1; D call uncertain. CDR1 and CDR2 from the germline V gene are MNHNY and SVGAGI (reference sequence). V was clipped by 5 bases and J by 0 bases, with 7 bases between them. The CDR3 contains 13 residues.

Here the CDR3 DNA reads TGTGCCAGCAGCCTGTGGCCTGGCCGAAGCCAGCCCCAGCATTTT. Residues: CASSLWPGRSQPQHF. The chain carries TRBV5-8 and TRBJ1-5; no definite D call. CDR1 is SGHTS, CDR2 YDEGEE, per germline. The germline V and J ends were trimmed by 4 bases and 7 bases, with 18 bases remaining between them. The CDR3 runs to 15 residues.

The rearrangement uses TRBV20-1 and TRBJ1-2, with D possibly being TRBD1 (6 bases). The CDR3 is 14 residues long. V lost 3 bases to trimming and J lost 7 bases, with 18 bases between them. The germline V gene has CDR1 DFQATT and CDR2 SNEGSKA (reference sequence). CDR3 region: CSARGDSGAVGYTF. As DNA, the CDR3 is TGCAGTGCTAGGGGAGATTCAGGGGCGGTTGGCTACACCTTC.

This clonotype was observed many times. This chain uses TRBV20-1 with TRBJ1-2; TRBD1 is a possible D gene (5 bases). Trimming removed 5 bases at V and 4 bases at J, with 17 bases between. The CDR3 is 14 amino acids. CDR1 and CDR2 (germline): DFQATT, SNEGSKA (reference sequence). The CDR3 sequence is CSAFYGGGSYGYTF. DNA of the CDR3: TGCAGTGCTTTCTACGGGGGGGGAAGCTATGGCTACACCTTC.

The chain couples TRBV25-1 to TRBJ2-2, with a tentative D call TRBD1 (6 bases). Germline V gene data show CDR1 as MGHDK and CDR2 as SYGVNS. The CDR3 runs 15 residues. Trimming pared 5 bases from V and 9 bases from J, leaving 19 bases between. The CDR3 DNA is TGTGCCAGCAGTCGGGAACAGGGTATCTCCTGGGAGCTGTTTTTT. It specifies CASSREQGISWELFF.